This TCR beta chain was sequenced for a study of neurological immune-mediated disorders. General study findings and limits: Across subjects, expanded clones had no CDR3 amino acid sequences in common, pointing to private repertoires in all groups.

TCRdb ran MiXCR on the 5' RACE reads and lists one entry per CDR3 protein. The sample consists of tens of thousands of distinct CDR3 sequences, under 2% of them appearing once. CDR3 length: 12 amino acids. Looked up from germline, CDR1 is SGHNT and CDR2 is YENEEA. Trimming pared 1 base from V and 6 bases from J, leaving 5 bases between. This clonotype was counted many times. Its antigen is undetermined. The V gene is TRBV11-3, the J gene TRBJ2-3; D is uncertain. The receptor was derived from a woman aged 40 to 49 with multiple sclerosis. The specimen sequenced was PBMCs. CDR3 DNA sequence: TGTGCCAGCAGCTTAGCTCGGGATACGCAGTATTTT. Translated, it gives CASSLARDTQYF. Full variable domain (missing parts from reference TRBV11-3 and TRBJ2-3): EAGVVQSPRYKIIEKKQPVAFWCNPISGHNTLYWYLQNLGQGPELLIRYENEEAVDDSQLPKDRFSAERLKGVDSTLKIQPAELGDSAVYLCASSLARDTQYFGPGTRLTVL.